The 21 T cell receptor beta chains below all came from one sample that was sequenced in a study of early T cells in non-severe SARS-CoV-2 infection. MiXCR, run by TCRdb on the 5' RACE reads, gives a single entry per CDR3 protein. The table lists 60,000 to 65,000 distinct CDR3 sequences, 7.5% to 10% of them singletons. The source material was whole blood. The receptor set was obtained from an adult who was a healthcare worker with PCR-confirmed SARS-CoV-2 infection or an uninfected control (not recorded which).

This clonotype was observed many times. This chain links TRBV6-1 with TRBJ2-3; 14 bases match TRBD2. The trim removed 8 bases at V and 4 bases at J, leaving 14 bases unmatched. Germline CDR1 MNHNS, CDR2 SASEGT. This CDR3 comprises 18 residues. The CDR3 sequence: CASGKTSGGARLADTQYF. In DNA, the CDR3 is TGTGCCAGCGGGAAGACTAGCGGGGGGGCTCGGTTAGCAGATACGCAGTATTTT.

This clonotype was found a few times. The V call is TRBV5-6, the J call TRBJ2-2; D not certain. The CDR3 runs to 15 residues. V was shortened by 0 bases and J by 1 base, with 7 bases between the two germline ends. Germline V CDR1 and CDR2: SGHDT, YYEEEE. This CDR3 is CASSLVELNTGELFF. The CDR3 coding sequence is TGTGCCAGCAGCTTGGTCGAGTTGAACACCGGGGAGCTGTTTTTT.

This chain joins TRBV7-2 and TRBJ1-1, with D maybe TRBD1 (5 bases). This CDR3 is 13 amino acids long. Germline V gene sequence: CDR1 SGHTA, CDR2 FQGNSA. Between the trimmed V and J ends, which lost 2 bases and 6 bases, there was a span of 10 bases. CDR3 DNA sequence: TGTGCCAGCAGCTTATGGGGGTTAGCTGAAGCTTTCTTT. Its protein is CASSLWGLAEAFF.

The J gene is TRBJ2-3, the V gene TRBV19; 9 bases are shared with TRBD1. The CDR3 is 15 amino acids. Germline trimming cut 5 bases from V and 2 bases from J; bases unmatched to any gene: 5. CDR1 and CDR2 from the germline V gene are LNHDA and SQIVND (reference sequence). Here the CDR3 DNA reads TGTGCCAGTAGTTCTCGGGACAGGGTCACAGATACGCAGTATTTT. This gives the protein CASSSRDRVTDTQYF.

The chain couples TRBV18 to TRBJ1-1, with D maybe TRBD1 (6 bases). This CDR3 comprises 16 residues. Germline-derived CDR1 and CDR2 are KGHSH and LQKENI. The V end lost 4 bases, the J end lost 0 bases, and 15 bases lay between the germline ends. The CDR3 DNA reads as TGTGCCAGCTCACGAGGACAGCGCCAACTGAACACTGAAGCTTTCTTT. Amino acids: CASSRGQRQLNTEAFF.

This clonotype is judged medium-sized. The chain joins TRBV5-1 to TRBJ2-3; D is uncertain. Germline CDR1 is SGHRS and CDR2 is YFSETQ. The CDR3 covers 12 residues. V shed 5 bases and J shed 0 bases, with 4 bases lying between them. The CDR3 DNA sequence: TGCGCCAGCAGTCTTAGCACAGATACGCAGTATTTT. This translates into CASSLSTDTQYF.

This clonotype was observed at least ten times. The gene calls are TRBV10-3 and TRBJ1-1, with a tentative D call TRBD1 (5 bases). Looked up from germline, CDR1 is ENHRY and CDR2 is SYGVKD. This CDR3 contains 13 residues. V lost 6 bases and J 4 bases, leaving 12 bases between the germline ends. In DNA form, the CDR3 reads TGTGCCATCAGGGGCACAACAGGCACTGAAGCTTTCTTT. Amino acid sequence: CAIRGTTGTEAFF.

Only a few counts were recorded for this clonotype. The rearrangement uses TRBV6-1 and TRBJ1-1, with 9 bases fitting TRBD1. Looked up from germline, CDR1 is MNHNS and CDR2 is SASEGT. The CDR3 spans 15 residues. V shed 8 bases and J 0 bases; nucleotides not matched to a gene: 7. CDR3 in amino acids: CASYTDRGMNTEAFF. The CDR3 coding sequence is TGTGCCAGCTACACCGACAGGGGGATGAACACTGAAGCTTTCTTT.

This clonotype was counted many times. This sequence joins TRBV28 and TRBJ1-5; perhaps TRBD1 as D (6 bases). In germline, CDR1 is MDHEN, CDR2 SYDVKM. The CDR3 is 15 residues long. The V end lost 1 base, the J end lost 3 bases, and 10 bases lay between the germline ends. The CDR3 loop reads CASSLLTGANQPQHF. CDR3 DNA: TGTGCCAGCAGTTTATTGACAGGCGCCAATCAGCCCCAGCATTTT.

This clonotype came up many times. The chain carries TRBV12-3 or TRBV12-4 and TRBJ1-2; D gene ambiguous. V was shortened by 1 base and J by 1 base, with 4 bases between the two germline ends. The CDR3 is 13 amino acids. CDR3 in amino acids: CASSLVGNYGYTF. CDR3 DNA: TGTGCCAGCAGTTTAGTCGGTAACTATGGCTACACCTTC.

The chain is built from TRBV11-3 and TRBJ2-1; 10 positions agree with TRBD1. Trimming at V came to 3 bases and at J to 5 bases, leaving 4 bases not matched to a gene. Germline V lookup: CDR1 SGHNT, CDR2 YENEEA. This CDR3 has 15 amino acids. The CDR3 DNA reads TGTGCCAGCAGCTTCTCCGGGACAGGGGACAATGAGCAGTTCTTC. Its protein is CASSFSGTGDNEQFF.

This clonotype was found a few times. This chain joins TRBV11-1 and TRBJ2-6; D may match TRBD1 or TRBD2 (5 bases each). The CDR3 totals 16 residues. Germline CDR1 reads SGHAT; CDR2 reads FQDESV (reference sequence). Trimming left V 6 bases short and J 0 bases short, with 12 bases between. As DNA, the CDR3 is TGTGCCAGCAGGGAGGACATTTACTCTGGGGCCAACGTCCTGACTTTC. Protein: CASREDIYSGANVLTF.

This clonotype appeared a few times. This chain joins TRBV20-1 and TRBJ2-1; D may correspond to TRBD1 or TRBD2 (6 bases each). Germline V gene lookup returns CDR1 DFQATT and CDR2 SNEGSKA (reference sequence). The CDR3 is made up of 11 amino acids. V lost 6 bases and J lost 9, with 12 bases in between. The chain's CDR3 is CSAPEGGEQFF. The CDR3 DNA reads TGCAGTGCCCCTGAGGGGGGTGAGCAGTTCTTC.

This clonotype was picked up many times. This chain links TRBV6-6 with TRBJ2-1; D call uncertain. CDR1 is MNHNY and CDR2 is SVGAGI in the germline V gene (reference sequence). V shed 3 bases and J shed 5 bases, with 14 bases lying between them. The CDR3 is made up of 15 amino acids. CDR3 nucleotide sequence: TGTGCCAGCAGTTATCGGGCCTCTCGCAACAATGAGCAGTTCTTC. Translated, it gives CASSYRASRNNEQFF.

The V call is TRBV6-6, the J call TRBJ2-4; D is possibly TRBD2 (6 bases). The CDR3 has 16 residues. The ends were cut back, 7 bases at V and 0 bases at J, with 16 bases in the middle. Germline values: CDR1 MNHNY, CDR2 SVGAGI (reference sequence). This chain's CDR3 is CASTTWRATAKNIQYF. The CDR3 coding sequence is TGTGCCAGCACCACTTGGAGGGCGACAGCCAAAAACATTCAGTACTTC.

This chain connects TRBV5-1 to TRBJ2-3; D possibly corresponds to TRBD1 (6 bases). Trimming shortened V by 4 bases and J by 2 bases, and 23 bases separated the two germline ends. Germline V gives CDR1 SGHRS, CDR2 YFSETQ. This CDR3 is built from 18 residues. The CDR3 DNA reads TGCGCCAGCAGCCCCGGGACACCCTCCCGCCGTCCCACAGATACGCAGTATTTT. It codes for CASSPGTPSRRPTDTQYF.

The V gene is TRBV3-1, the J gene TRBJ2-1, with TRBD1 identical over 8 bases. The CDR3 has 17 amino acids. V trimming: 1 base; J trimming: 7 bases; junction bases outside the gene matches: 12. Germline V lookup: CDR1 LGHDT, CDR2 YNNKEL (reference sequence). CDR3 loop: CASSQATRAGGGNEQFF. DNA of the CDR3: TGTGCCAGCAGCCAAGCGACGAGGGCAGGGGGCGGAAATGAGCAGTTCTTC.

This clonotype was observed many times. The chain carries TRBV5-8 and TRBJ1-5, with TRBD1 as a possible D gene (6 bases). Trimming stripped 0 bases from V and 6 bases from J, with 16 bases between. This CDR3 is 16 amino acids long. Germline loops: CDR1 SGHTS, CDR2 YDEGEE. CDR3 coding DNA: TGTGCCAGCAGCTTGGGGGTGTACAGGGCGGGTCAGCCCCAGCATTTT. This translates into CASSLGVYRAGQPQHF.

The chain joins TRBV6-6 to TRBJ2-2, with D possibly being TRBD1 (6 bases). V lost 6 bases and J 1 base, leaving 15 bases between the germline ends. The CDR3 is made up of 16 amino acids. Germline V gene lookup returns CDR1 MNHNY and CDR2 SVGAGI (reference sequence). The CDR3 DNA sequence: TGTGCCAGCAGAAGACCGAGGACAGAGAACACCGGGGAGCTGTTTTTT. It is translated as CASRRPRTENTGELFF.

V gene TRBV12-5 combines with J gene TRBJ2-4; 9 positions match TRBD1. Germline V gives CDR1 LGHNT, CDR2 FRNRAP. The CDR3 extends over 15 amino acids. V was pared by 7 bases and J by 7 bases, with 11 bases of the junction left unmatched. The CDR3 here is CASVPDRGDGNIQYF. The DNA for the CDR3 is TGTGCTAGTGTTCCGGACAGGGGTGATGGGAACATTCAGTACTTC.

This clonotype was found a few times. The V and J genes are TRBV13 and TRBJ2-3; 12 nucleotides align to TRBD2. The CDR3 covers 17 residues. Unmatched junction bases numbered 7, after V lost 4 bases and J lost 2 bases. The germline gives CDR1 PRHDT, CDR2 FYEKMQ (reference sequence). CDR3 loop: CASSSWRTSGDTDTQYF. The CDR3 region has the DNA TGTGCCAGCAGCTCATGGAGGACTAGCGGGGACACAGATACGCAGTATTTT. The full variable domain, with the rest looked up from reference TRBV13 and TRBJ2-3, is AAGVIQSPRHLIKEKRETATLKCYPIPRHDTVYWYQQGPGQDPQFLISFYEKMQSDKGSIPDRFSAQQFSDYHSELNMSSLELGDSALYFCASSSWRTSGDTDTQYFGPGTRLTVL.